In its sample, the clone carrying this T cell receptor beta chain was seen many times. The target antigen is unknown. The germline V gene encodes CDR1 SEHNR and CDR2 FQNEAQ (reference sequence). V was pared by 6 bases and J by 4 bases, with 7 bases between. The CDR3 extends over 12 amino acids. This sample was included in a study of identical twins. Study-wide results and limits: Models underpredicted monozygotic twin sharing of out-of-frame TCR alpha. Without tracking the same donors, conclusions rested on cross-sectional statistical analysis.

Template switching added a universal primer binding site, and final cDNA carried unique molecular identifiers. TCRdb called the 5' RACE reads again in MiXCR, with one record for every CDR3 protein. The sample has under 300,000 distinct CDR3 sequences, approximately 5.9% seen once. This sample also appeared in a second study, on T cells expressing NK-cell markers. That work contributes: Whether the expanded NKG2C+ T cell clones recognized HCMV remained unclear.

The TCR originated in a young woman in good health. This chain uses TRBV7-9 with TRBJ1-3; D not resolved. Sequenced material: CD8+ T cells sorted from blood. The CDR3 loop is CASSLAGNTIYF. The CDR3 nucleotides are TGTGCCAGCAGTTTGGCCGGAAACACCATATATTTT.